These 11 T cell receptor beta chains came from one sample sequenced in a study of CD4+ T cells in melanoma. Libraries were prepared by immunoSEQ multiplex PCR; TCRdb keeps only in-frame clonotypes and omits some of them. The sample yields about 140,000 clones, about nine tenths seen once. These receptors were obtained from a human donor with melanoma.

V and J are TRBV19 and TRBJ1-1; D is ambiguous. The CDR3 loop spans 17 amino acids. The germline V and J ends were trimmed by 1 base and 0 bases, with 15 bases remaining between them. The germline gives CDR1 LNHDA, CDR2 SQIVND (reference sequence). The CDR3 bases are TGTGCCAGTAGTATAGTTGGCGGACCTAGACTGAACACTGAAGCTTTCTTT. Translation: CASSIVGGPRLNTEAFF.

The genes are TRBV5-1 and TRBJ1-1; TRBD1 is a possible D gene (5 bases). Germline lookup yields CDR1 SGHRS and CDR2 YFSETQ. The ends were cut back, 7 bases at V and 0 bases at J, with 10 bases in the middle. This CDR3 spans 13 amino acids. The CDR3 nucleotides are TGCGCCAGCCAAGAACAGGTGAACACTGAAGCTTTCTTT. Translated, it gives CASQEQVNTEAFF. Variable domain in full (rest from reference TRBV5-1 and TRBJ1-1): KAGVTQTPRYLIKTRGQQVTLSCSPISGHRSVSWYQQTPGQGLQFLFEYFSETQRNKGNFPGRFSGRQFSNSRSEMNVSTLELGDSALYLCASQEQVNTEAFFGQGTRLTVV.

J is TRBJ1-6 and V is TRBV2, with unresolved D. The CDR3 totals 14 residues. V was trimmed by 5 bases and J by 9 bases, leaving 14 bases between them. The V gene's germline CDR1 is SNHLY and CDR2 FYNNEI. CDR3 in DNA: TGTGCCAGCAGTCGGGTAATTGGGAGTTCACCCCTCCACTTT. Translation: CASSRVIGSSPLHF.

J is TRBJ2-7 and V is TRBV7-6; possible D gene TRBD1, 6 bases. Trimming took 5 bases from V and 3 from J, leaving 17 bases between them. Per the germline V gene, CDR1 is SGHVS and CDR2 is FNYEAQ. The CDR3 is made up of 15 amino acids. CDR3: CASSPLRGNYYEQYF. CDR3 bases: TGTGCCAGCAGCCCCCTCAGGGGAAATTACTACGAGCAGTACTTC. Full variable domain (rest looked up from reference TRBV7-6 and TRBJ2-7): GAGVSQSPRYKVTKRGQDVALRCDPISGHVSLYWYRQALGQGPEFLTYFNYEAQQDKSGLPNDRFSAERPEGSISTLTIQRTEQRDSAMYRCASSPLRGNYYEQYFGPGTRLTVT.

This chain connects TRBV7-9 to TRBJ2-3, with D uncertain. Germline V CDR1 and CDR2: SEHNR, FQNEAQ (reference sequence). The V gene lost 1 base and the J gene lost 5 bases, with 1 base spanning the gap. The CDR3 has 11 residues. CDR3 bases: TGTGCCAGCAGCTTAGAAGATACGCAGTATTTT. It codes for CASSLEDTQYF.

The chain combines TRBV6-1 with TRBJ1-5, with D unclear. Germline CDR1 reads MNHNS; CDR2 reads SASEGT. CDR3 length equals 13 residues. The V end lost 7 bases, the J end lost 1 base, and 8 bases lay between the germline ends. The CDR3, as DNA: TGTGCCAGCACGAACCCAAGCAATCAGCCCCAGCATTTT. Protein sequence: CASTNPSNQPQHF.

The CDR3 reads CASSSSGGGEQYF. In nucleotides, the CDR3 is TGTGCCAGCAGCTCATCCGGGGGGGGCGAGCAGTACTTC. The rearrangement joins TRBV7-9 to TRBJ2-7, with 8 bases that match TRBD2. J was trimmed by 6 bases and V by 4 bases; bases with no gene match: 5. The CDR3 has 13 residues. Germline CDR1 and CDR2: SEHNR and FQNEAQ (reference sequence).

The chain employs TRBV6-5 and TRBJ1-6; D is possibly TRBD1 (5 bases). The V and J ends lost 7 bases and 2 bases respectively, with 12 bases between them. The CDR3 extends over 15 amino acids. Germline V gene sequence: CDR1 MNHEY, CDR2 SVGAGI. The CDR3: CASTDRRTYNSPLHF. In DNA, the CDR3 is TGTGCCAGCACTGACAGACGAACCTATAATTCACCCCTCCACTTT.

The DNA for the CDR3 is TGTGCCAGTAGTAGCACAGGCACTAATTCACCCCTCCACTTT. It is translated as CASSSTGTNSPLHF. The chain joins TRBV19 to TRBJ1-6; maybe TRBD1 (5 bases). The CDR3 runs to 14 residues. With 4 bases removed from V and 6 bases from J, the gap between germline ends came to 10 bases. Germline V gene data show CDR1 as LNHDA and CDR2 as SQIVND (reference sequence).

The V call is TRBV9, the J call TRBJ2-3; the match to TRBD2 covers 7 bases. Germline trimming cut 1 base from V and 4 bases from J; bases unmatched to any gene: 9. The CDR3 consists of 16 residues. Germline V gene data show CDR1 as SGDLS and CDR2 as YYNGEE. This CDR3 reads CASSVTLTGGADTQYF. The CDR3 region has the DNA TGTGCCAGCAGCGTAACCTTAACGGGGGGTGCAGATACGCAGTATTTT.

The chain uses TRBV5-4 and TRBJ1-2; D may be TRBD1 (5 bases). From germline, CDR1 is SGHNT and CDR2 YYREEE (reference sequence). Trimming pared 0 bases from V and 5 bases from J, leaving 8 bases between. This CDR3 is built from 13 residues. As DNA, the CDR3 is TGTGCCAGCAGCTTGGTAGGGGCGTATGGCTACACCTTC. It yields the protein CASSLVGAYGYTF.